The clone carrying this T cell receptor beta chain is categorized as medium-sized. What it binds is unknown. The J segment lost 5 bases and the V segment lost 1 base, leaving 6 bases of the junction unmatched. The CDR3 runs 15 residues. Germline CDR1 is DFQATT and CDR2 is SNEGSKA (reference sequence). A unique molecular identifier was carried by every single TCR cDNA molecule. One entry per CDR3 protein results from TCRdb running MiXCR on the 5' RACE reads. The table shows roughly 1,500 distinct CDR3 sequences, with approximately 9% occurring only once. Time point denoted: sample taken at primary tumor resection. There were 72 donors, all of them untreated patients with early-stage non-small cell lung cancer. The sample is drawn from a study of spatial heterogeneity in lung cancer. Points from the study as a whole: The study found that expanded intratumoral alpha and beta TCR counts tracked tumor mutation counts. Ubiquitous expanded TCR counts tracked ubiquitous nonsynonymous mutations; regional expanded TCR counts tracked regional nonsynonymous mutations.

V is TRBV20-1 and J is TRBJ2-3, with 10 bases lining up with TRBD1. The source was lung tumor tissue, collected at surgery. The sequence derives from a male donor with early-stage non-small cell lung cancer. The CDR3 spells CSARADRGFRDTQYF. DNA of the CDR3: TGCAGTGCTAGAGCGGACAGGGGGTTTAGAGATACGCAGTATTTT.